A single T cell receptor beta chain is shown here with its context. What it binds is unknown. The entry originates in a study of cytomegalovirus exposure and HLA in healthy donors. Study in general: The same platform was used for the 130 or so validation repertoires as for the approximately 730 first-cohort repertoires, as reported in a later analysis. Whole-study findings and limits: Overall, approximately 150 TCR beta chains were annotated as cytomegalovirus-associated.

Assay: immunoSEQ multiplex PCR; the TCRdb copy retains only in-frame clones and omits some. The sample holds about 160,000 clones, roughly 91% seen once. Trimming took 4 bases from V and 7 from J, leaving 16 bases between them. CDR1 and CDR2 from the germline V gene are GTSNPN and SVGIG (reference sequence). The CDR3 covers 14 residues. This clonotype was sampled from a man between 18 and 35 years old in good health and CMV-seropositive. V usage is TRBV30 and J usage is TRBJ2-2; a weak D match, TRBD2 (6 bases). Sequencing was carried out using PBMCs. The CDR3 bases are TGTGCCTGGATGCAGGGACTCCTTTTCGGGGAGCTGTTTTTT. Its translation: CAWMQGLLFGELFF.